Each of the 24 T cell receptor beta chains below was sequenced from the same sample in a study of blood T cell repertoires in COVID-19 (dated by TCRdb to about 2020). To prepare the library, the immunoSEQ multiplex PCR assay was applied. TCRdb took over this immuneACCESS table, retaining in-frame rearrangements with V and J assigned. Such tables are incomplete; in checked studies, under half of the missing clones stem from an unresolved V gene, and the remainder is unexplained. The sample contains about 180,000 clones, roughly 88% of them found a single time. The ten largest clones represent around 7% of the sample. The sample comprised peripheral blood. The receptors shown here come from a woman aged 40 to 50 with COVID-19, enrolled during active disease.

The V and J genes are TRBV7-2 and TRBJ2-3, with TRBD2 identical over 8 bases. Trimming took 1 base from V and 5 from J; bases not matched to a gene: 8. CDR1 and CDR2 (germline): SGHTA, FQGNSA. CDR3 length equals 16 residues. The CDR3 reads CASSLGLSGRGDTQYF. The CDR3 region has the DNA TGTGCCAGCAGCTTAGGGCTGAGCGGGAGAGGAGATACGCAGTATTTT. Based on the CDR3 plus reference TRBV7-2 and TRBJ2-3, the full variable domain is GAGVSQSPSNKVTEKGKDVELRCDPISGHTALYWYRQSLGQGLEFLIYFQGNSAPDKSGLPSDRFSAERTGGSVSTLTIQRTQQEDSAVYLCASSLGLSGRGDTQYFGPGTRLTVL.

The rearrangement links TRBV27 to TRBJ2-1, with a possible D match to TRBD2 (6 bases). Germline CDR1 is MNHEY and CDR2 is SMNVEV (reference sequence). The CDR3 runs to 13 residues. V was shortened by 3 bases and J by 6 bases, with 9 bases between the two germline ends. CDR3 sequence (DNA): TGTGCCAGCAGTTTTATAGCGGTCAATGAGCAGTTCTTC. Residues: CASSFIAVNEQFF.

V usage is TRBV10-1 and J usage is TRBJ2-4, with TRBD2 matching 7 bases. V was pared by 4 bases and J by 1 base, with 4 bases of the junction left unmatched. The germline gives CDR1 WNHNN, CDR2 SYGVQD (reference sequence). This CDR3 is built from 15 residues. The CDR3 DNA follows: TGCGCCAGCAGTGCGGGGGAGGGGGCCAAAAACATTCAGTACTTC. Translated: CASSAGEGAKNIQYF.

Here the CDR3 reads CSIGGGPSYGYTF. CDR3 DNA: TGCAGCATCGGCGGGGGGCCTTCCTATGGCTACACCTTC. The chain carries TRBV29-1 and TRBJ1-2, with D maybe TRBD1 (6 bases). The CDR3 consists of 13 residues. Germline V lookup: CDR1 SQVTM, CDR2 ANQGSEA. The V end was cut by 8 bases, the J end by 4 bases, with 17 bases between.

This sequence joins TRBV7-2 and TRBJ1-1; possibly TRBD1 for D (5 bases). V lost 5 bases and J 5 bases, leaving 21 bases between the germline ends. Germline V gene lookup returns CDR1 SGHTA and CDR2 FQGNSA. CDR3 length: 16 amino acids. CDR3 coding DNA: TGTGCCAGCAGCACGAGGACGGTAGGGGTAGGGACTGAAGCTTTCTTT. Protein product: CASSTRTVGVGTEAFF.

The rearrangement uses TRBV10-2 and TRBJ1-5; possible D gene TRBD1, 5 bases. Deletions cut 8 bases from V and 2 bases from J, with 10 bases between. Germline lookup yields CDR1 WSHSY and CDR2 SAAADI. The CDR3 runs 13 residues. The CDR3 region is CASWRGGNQPQHF. CDR3 nucleotide sequence: TGCGCCAGCTGGCGGGGGGGCAATCAGCCCCAGCATTTT.

The chain carries TRBV6-6 and TRBJ1-2; D remains ambiguous. CDR1 and CDR2 from the germline V gene are MNHNY and SVGAGI (reference sequence). The CDR3 extends over 13 amino acids. V lost 0 bases to trimming and J lost 3 bases, with 5 bases between them. The CDR3 DNA sequence: TGTGCCAGCAGTTACTCGAGGGACTATGGCTACACCTTC. This gives the protein CASSYSRDYGYTF.

The chain employs TRBV18 and TRBJ1-4; 7 bases fit TRBD1. Germline CDR1 reads KGHSH; CDR2 reads LQKENI. The CDR3 is 14 residues long. Trimming at V came to 3 bases and at J to 5 bases, leaving 3 bases not matched to a gene. CDR3 loop: CASSPGTVNEKLFF. The CDR3 DNA follows: TGTGCCAGCTCACCGGGGACAGTCAATGAAAAACTGTTTTTT.

The V call is TRBV6-5, the J call TRBJ1-4; D is possibly TRBD1 (5 bases). V shed 7 bases and J shed 5 bases, with 17 bases lying between them. The CDR3 is 15 residues long. Germline V CDR1 and CDR2: MNHEY, SVGAGI. Here the CDR3 DNA reads TGTGCCAGCAATACGGGGGATCGGTTGAATGAAAAACTGTTTTTT. Translated, it gives CASNTGDRLNEKLFF.

The chain recombines TRBV24-1 with TRBJ1-2; D is uncertain. Trimming stripped 0 bases from V and 4 bases from J, with 5 bases between. Germline lookup yields CDR1 KGHDR and CDR2 SFDVKD. This CDR3 is built from 13 residues. In nucleotides, the CDR3 is TGTGCCACCAGTGATTTGAAGAGCTATGGCTACACCTTC. Residues: CATSDLKSYGYTF.

The CDR3 nucleotides read TGTGCCAGCAGTTCCCCCCCGGGTACTGAAGCTTTCTTT. Translated: CASSSPPGTEAFF. The chain couples TRBV28 to TRBJ1-1; D remains unclear. Germline V gives CDR1 MDHEN, CDR2 SYDVKM. V shed 4 bases and J shed 5 bases, with 11 bases lying between them. This CDR3 comprises 13 residues.

CDR3 protein: CASSPRDRGTDTEAFF. The CDR3 DNA sequence: TGTGCCAGCAGCCCCCGGGACAGGGGGACTGACACTGAAGCTTTCTTT. The chain couples TRBV7-8 to TRBJ1-1; 11 bases line up with TRBD1. Germline V gene lookup returns CDR1 SGHVS and CDR2 FQNEAQ. The CDR3 has 16 amino acids. The junction had 8 bases not matched to a gene; V was cut back by 5 bases and J by 3 bases.

The V and J genes are TRBV2 and TRBJ1-5; possibly TRBD1 for D (5 bases). The CDR3 sequence is 15 residues long. Germline CDR1 SNHLY, CDR2 FYNNEI. Trimming shortened V by 8 bases and J by 0 bases, and 14 bases separated the two germline ends. The CDR3 loop is CASHAGGYSNQPQHF. The CDR3 DNA follows: TGTGCCAGCCACGCGGGGGGATATAGCAATCAGCCCCAGCATTTT.

The chain combines TRBV10-2 with TRBJ2-2; 10 nucleotides agree with TRBD2. CDR3 length equals 16 residues. Germline CDR1 and CDR2: WSHSY and SAAADI. V was pared by 0 bases and J by 8 bases, with 6 bases of the junction left unmatched. The CDR3 region is CASSESVTSGSGELFF. The CDR3 bases are TGCGCCAGCAGTGAGTCAGTGACTAGCGGGTCGGGGGAGCTGTTTTTT.

This clone was recorded only once. The chain couples TRBV11-1 to TRBJ1-1, with D uncertain. The germline CDR1 and CDR2 sequences are SGHAT and FQDESV (reference sequence). V was clipped by 0 bases and J by 1 base, with 6 bases between them. The CDR3 contains 14 residues. The CDR3 coding sequence is TGTGCCAGCAGCTTAGCCGCAGGGAACACTGAAGCTTTCTTT. Translating gives CASSLAAGNTEAFF.

The rearrangement uses TRBV7-9 and TRBJ1-1, with D possibly matching TRBD1 (6 bases). V shed 8 bases and J shed 4 bases, with 17 bases lying between them. CDR1 is SEHNR and CDR2 is FQNEAQ in the germline V gene (reference sequence). The CDR3 extends over 14 amino acids. In DNA form, the CDR3 reads TGTGCCAGCGTCGAGGGTGGCAGGGGCACTGAAGCTTTCTTT. It codes for CASVEGGRGTEAFF. Full variable domain (rest looked up from reference TRBV7-9 and TRBJ1-1): DTGVSQNPRHKITKRGQNVTFRCDPISEHNRLYWYRQTLGQGPEFLTYFQNEAQLEKSRLLSDRFSAERPKGSFSTLEIQRTEQGDSAMYLCASVEGGRGTEAFFGQGTRLTVV.

The gene calls are TRBV15 and TRBJ1-6; 7 bases are a match to TRBD1. This CDR3 comprises 16 residues. CDR1 is LNHNV, CDR2 YYDKDF, per germline (reference sequence). The junction had 11 bases not matched to a gene; V was cut back by 3 bases and J by 9 bases. CDR3 residues: CATSRGAGTAGSPLHF. The CDR3 nucleotides read TGTGCCACCAGCAGGGGCGCCGGGACAGCCGGTTCACCCCTCCACTTT.

The chain employs TRBV5-1 and TRBJ2-1; 9 bases agree with TRBD2. The germline gives CDR1 SGHRS, CDR2 YFSETQ. The ends lost 3 bases at V and 7 bases at J; junction bases unmatched: 8. The CDR3 loop spans 15 amino acids. CDR3 sequence: CASSSAGGPGNEQFF. The CDR3 DNA reads as TGCGCCAGCAGCTCGGCGGGAGGGCCGGGAAATGAGCAGTTCTTC.

This clone was observed a single time. The chain links TRBV19 to TRBJ1-2; the D is unclear. Deletions cut 5 bases from V and 1 base from J, with 11 bases between. The CDR3 is 14 amino acids. CDR1 and CDR2 (germline): LNHDA, SQIVND (reference sequence). CDR3: CASSPAGVNYGYTF. CDR3 bases: TGTGCCAGTAGTCCAGCCGGGGTTAACTATGGCTACACCTTC.

This rearrangement joins TRBV4-1 to TRBJ1-5; D not resolved. The CDR3 has 15 residues. Looked up from germline, CDR1 is MGHRA and CDR2 is YSYEKL. V lost 0 bases and J 8 bases, leaving 14 bases between the germline ends. The CDR3 coding sequence is TGCGCCAGCAGCCAAGATCTGGCAGGTAAGGAGCCCCAGCATTTT. As protein: CASSQDLAGKEPQHF.

This chain uses TRBV6-5 with TRBJ1-2; possible D gene TRBD1, 6 bases. Germline V gene sequence: CDR1 MNHEY, CDR2 SVGAGI. The CDR3 runs to 13 residues. The ends were cut back, 11 bases at V and 4 bases at J, with 17 bases in the middle. This CDR3 is CAASRGQGYGYTF. CDR3 nucleotide sequence: TGTGCCGCCAGCAGGGGCCAGGGCTATGGCTACACCTTC.

J is TRBJ2-5 and V is TRBV28, with 11 bases aligning to TRBD2. This CDR3 is 14 amino acids long. The junction had 5 bases not matched to a gene; V was cut back by 10 bases and J by 1 base. Germline V gene lookup returns CDR1 MDHEN and CDR2 SYDVKM. CDR3 coding DNA: TGTGCCACCGAGACTAGCGGGACCCAAGAGACCCAGTACTTC. As protein: CATETSGTQETQYF.

This clone occurred once. The chain combines TRBV6-5 with TRBJ1-1; 8 bases are a match to TRBD1. V was clipped by 0 bases and J by 5 bases; unmatched bases: 5. The germline V gene encodes CDR1 MNHEY and CDR2 SVGAGI. The CDR3 sequence is 15 residues long. This CDR3 reads CASSYSTGEGTEAFF. CDR3 bases: TGTGCCAGCAGTTACTCGACAGGGGAGGGGACTGAAGCTTTCTTT.

This sequence joins TRBV27 and TRBJ1-4, with a tentative D call TRBD1 (5 bases). V was trimmed by 5 bases and J by 5 bases, leaving 12 bases between them. This CDR3 is 14 amino acids long. Germline values: CDR1 MNHEY, CDR2 SMNVEV (reference sequence). The CDR3 bases are TGTGCCAGCAGTCTCAGGGTGGCGAATGAAAAACTGTTTTTT. Its translation is CASSLRVANEKLFF.